This TCR beta chain was recorded in a study of monozygotic twins with inflammatory bowel disease (dated by TCRdb to the late 2010s). Study-wide context: A total of approximately 28 monozygotic twin pairs were included in the full study, comprising nine German pairs (four IBD-concordant, five IBD-discordant) and 19 IBD-discordant Danish pairs. Disease-associated traits were sought mainly through comparisons between IBD patients and their genetically identical healthy co-twins within discordant pairs. Each individual had, on average, about 151 000 unique TCRalpha sequences and 181 000 unique TCRbeta sequences available for analysis. What the authors observed across the whole study: Concordant and discordant twins showed no difference in repertoire similarity, possibly because of limited statistical power. Because patients received different immunosuppressive treatments, the repertoires may have picked up extra background noise and variability between individuals. The results gave no support for a single strong signal or clonotype linked to IBD. Compared with healthy twins, IBD patients shared fewer clonotypes with other individuals, and the difference was most pronounced in patients with signs of disease activity. TCRbeta repertoire diversity, by inverse Simpson index, was decreased in IBD patients compared with their healthy co-twins. Distinction between different T cell subtypes could not be achieved in the analysis.

From each donor, an approximately 2.4 ml peripheral blood sample was drawn into PAXgene tubes and stored at -80 degrees C. Total RNA was isolated from whole blood with the PAXgene blood miRNA kit on an automated QIAcube, without T cell sorting. Deep TCRalpha and TCRbeta repertoire profiling with unique molecular barcoding was performed on peripheral blood of monozygotic twin pairs concordant or discordant for inflammatory bowel disease. Smoking habits were recorded for all twin pairs, and individuals were classified as current, former or never smokers. Library preparation was by 5' RACE. Each TCR library was prepared from about 3.5 ug of total RNA. For each sample, cDNA was synthesized in eight separate reactions using SMARTScribe reverse transcriptase. Unique molecular identifiers containing a 6-nucleotide sample barcode were introduced through template switching during cDNA synthesis. Amplification of TCRalpha and TCRbeta cDNA involved two nested PCRs of approximately 16 and 9 cycles, and each PCR was followed by bead purification. Before amplification, the cDNA was both treated with uracil DNA-glycosylase and purified with the QIAquick PCR purification kit. The second PCR added Illumina TruSeq-compatible adapters along with sample-specific barcodes. Library quality and concentration were assessed using TapeStation and Qubit, and 4.5 to 6.5 ng of each library was pooled. Sequencing of pooled libraries was carried out on an Illumina HiSeq2500 single-index Rapid Run using 2 x 100 bp reads and custom sequencing primers. The original methods were these. MiGEC version 1.2.6 was used for UMI-based consensus assembly, which corrected PCR and sequencing errors. V(D)J alignment, clonotype assembly and CDR3 extraction were performed with MiXCR version 2.1.1. To normalise gene usage, clonotype sharing and MAIT/NKT TCR abundance, the top 1000, 10 000 and 20 000 clonotypes in each sample were analysed. Diversity was computed as the inverse Simpson index with the vegan R package after downsampling to 27 000 UMIs. Statistical testing used paired Mann-Whitney U tests on the discordant twin pairs and applied Benjamini-Hochberg correction for multiple testing. After reprocessing by TCRdb, each CDR3 protein sequence is one entry, and no DNA is given. The V and J calls, along with clone size, are taken from TCRdb and not from the paper's own processing. The sample has nearly 450,000 distinct CDR3 sequences on record. The ten largest clones take up more than 2% of the sample.

The cysteine opens and the phenylalanine closes a CDR3 of 13 amino acids. No DNA is listed. From the germline V gene, CDR1 is MNHEY and CDR2 is SVGAGI. With regard to this clonotype: Its antigen is not yet known.

Sequenced sample: blood. The source of this sequence is a human donor with ulcerative colitis or Crohn's disease, or a healthy co-twin of an affected twin (not recorded which). The sequence links TRBV6-5 to TRBJ1-6; TCRdb reports TRBD1, a call that lacks DNA to check it against. The CDR3 loop reads CASSYEGDSPLHF.